The 21 T cell receptor beta chains below come from one sample, sequenced in a study of T cell repertoires in cytomegalovirus infection. Their recognized antigens are unknown. One entry per CDR3 protein results from TCRdb running MiXCR on the reads. This table has some 500,000 distinct CDR3 sequences, 40% appearing once. The specimen was cultured PBMCs, collected from culture after CMV antigen stimulation. These receptor sequences come from a human donor in good health (CMV status not recorded). Some clones in this sample may be carry-over from other donors' samples.

This clonotype was detected a few times. In DNA form, the CDR3 reads TGTGCCAGCAGCTTAGCCTCCTTCCGGGACTACAATGAGCAGTTCTTC. Translation gives CASSLASFRDYNEQFF. The chain recombines TRBV7-2 with TRBJ2-1; maybe TRBD2 (5 bases). The CDR3 contains 16 residues. Trimming shortened V by 0 bases and J by 3 bases, and 12 bases separated the two germline ends. Germline V CDR1 and CDR2: SGHTA, FQGNSA.

This clonotype was observed a few times. This rearrangement joins TRBV7-9 to TRBJ2-7; 8 nucleotides line up with TRBD1. Looked up from germline, CDR1 is SEHNR and CDR2 is FQNEAQ (reference sequence). The CDR3 is 16 residues long. V gave up 6 bases and J gave up 2 bases; unmatched junction bases: 12. The CDR3 DNA reads TGTGCCAGCAGTTCCACGGAACAGGGGGAGCCCTACGAGCAGTACTTC. This translates into CASSSTEQGEPYEQYF.

J is TRBJ1-4 and V is TRBV4-1, with D tentatively TRBD1 (5 bases). This CDR3 is built from 16 residues. Trimming cost V 3 bases and J 8 bases, with 19 bases left between them. The germline V gene has CDR1 MGHRA and CDR2 YSYEKL. CDR3 sequence: CASSQDPGKEREKLFF. DNA for the CDR3: TGCGCCAGCAGCCAGGACCCAGGGAAGGAGAGGGAAAAACTGTTTTTT.

V usage is TRBV5-1 and J usage is TRBJ2-1, with D perhaps assigned TRBD1 or TRBD2 (6 bases each). There are 15 residues in the CDR3. Trimming removed 6 bases at V and 1 base at J, with 14 bases between. The germline V gene has CDR1 SGHRS and CDR2 YFSETQ. The CDR3 DNA reads as TGCGCCAGCACGGGGGCACCAAGGTCCTACAATGAGCAGTTCTTC. This codes for CASTGAPRSYNEQFF. The full variable domain, rest sourced from reference TRBV5-1 and TRBJ2-1, is KAGVTQTPRYLIKTRGQQVTLSCSPISGHRSVSWYQQTPGQGLQFLFEYFSETQRNKGNFPGRFSGRQFSNSRSEMNVSTLELGDSALYLCASTGAPRSYNEQFFGPGTRLTVL.

The chain carries TRBV7-9 and TRBJ2-1; TRBD1 might be the D (5 bases). V shed 6 bases and J shed 16 bases, with 25 bases lying between them. The CDR3 sequence is 14 residues long. CDR1 is SEHNR, CDR2 FQNEAQ, per germline (reference sequence). CDR3 sequence reads: CASRKGVDEIVLFF. Written as DNA, the CDR3 is TGTGCCAGCAGAAAAGGGGTCGATGAAATTGTTTTATTCTTC.

The table lists this clonotype with many counts. The rearrangement joins TRBV7-2 to TRBJ1-5, with D tentatively TRBD1 (5 bases). The CDR3 is made up of 17 amino acids. Trimming took 2 bases from V and 1 from J, leaving 15 bases between them. Germline CDR1 SGHTA, CDR2 FQGNSA. The CDR3 reads CASSLSSGLRSNQPQHF. The CDR3 bases are TGTGCCAGCAGCTTAAGTTCAGGGCTGAGGAGCAATCAGCCCCAGCATTTT. The variable domain in full, with the rest retrieved from reference TRBV7-2 and TRBJ1-5, is GAGVSQSPSNKVTEKGKDVELRCDPISGHTALYWYRQSLGQGLEFLIYFQGNSAPDKSGLPSDRFSAERTGGSVSTLTIQRTQQEDSAVYLCASSLSSGLRSNQPQHFGDGTRLSIL.

The gene calls are TRBV7-2 and TRBJ2-3; 8 bases match TRBD2. Per the germline V gene, CDR1 is SGHTA and CDR2 is FQGNSA. CDR3 length equals 18 residues. V gave up 1 base and J gave up 0 bases; unmatched junction bases: 9. CDR3 loop: CASSLVSGGASSTDTQYF. DNA for the CDR3: TGTGCCAGCAGCTTAGTTTCGGGGGGGGCCTCTAGCACAGATACGCAGTATTTT.

J is TRBJ1-1 and V is TRBV20-1; D gene unclear. From germline, CDR1 is DFQATT and CDR2 SNEGSKA (reference sequence). V lost 0 bases and J 8 bases, leaving 13 bases between the germline ends. The CDR3 length is 13 residues. CDR3: CSARDRIDGEAFF. The DNA for the CDR3 is TGCAGTGCTAGAGACCGCATCGACGGGGAAGCTTTCTTT.

The rearrangement links TRBV29-1 to TRBJ1-1; D not resolved. CDR1 SQVTM and CDR2 ANQGSEA come from the germline V gene. The CDR3 extends over 13 amino acids. Trimming left V 1 base short and J 6 bases short, with 12 bases between. Written as DNA, the CDR3 is TGCAGCGTTGAAGTCTCAGACAACTCTGAAGCTTTCTTT. Translated: CSVEVSDNSEAFF.

This clonotype has a handful of counts. The chain recombines TRBV5-1 with TRBJ2-5; possibly TRBD2 for D (6 bases). V dropped 1 base and J dropped 2 bases, with 12 bases sitting between them. Germline V gives CDR1 SGHRS, CDR2 YFSETQ. CDR3 length: 15 residues. The CDR3 DNA reads as TGCGCCAGCAGCTTGTTCTCGGGGGTACAAGAGACCCAGTACTTC. This encodes CASSLFSGVQETQYF.

This sequence joins TRBV20-1 and TRBJ1-6; D uncertain. Germline values: CDR1 DFQATT, CDR2 SNEGSKA (reference sequence). The CDR3 has 15 amino acids. V was trimmed by 8 bases and J by 2 bases, leaving 16 bases between them. As DNA, the CDR3 is TGCAGTCTCGACACCCAAGTCGCCTATAATTCACCCCTCCACTTT. This gives the protein CSLDTQVAYNSPLHF.

This clonotype has a handful of counts. The rearrangement uses TRBV7-2 and TRBJ2-7, with a tentative D call TRBD2 (6 bases). CDR1 SGHTA and CDR2 FQGNSA come from the germline V gene. The CDR3 sequence is 13 residues long. V lost 5 bases and J 4 bases, leaving 12 bases between the germline ends. CDR3 in amino acids: CASSRGIHYEQYF. The CDR3 nucleotides read TGTGCCAGCAGCCGCGGGATCCATTACGAGCAGTACTTC.

In regard to this clonotype: The junction departs from the called germline gene at one end, perhaps through a read error. This chain connects TRBV30 to TRBJ2-1; a weak D match, TRBD1 (6 bases). CDR1 is GTSNPN, CDR2 SVGIG, per germline (reference sequence). The CDR3 has 13 amino acids. The DNA for the CDR3 is TGTGCCTGGAGTGTTTCGTTCCAAACAGGGAAGGTCTTC. Encoded protein: CAWSVSFQTGKVF.

The rearrangement uses TRBV18 and TRBJ2-7; 9 bases align to TRBD1. The trim removed 3 bases at V and 5 bases at J, leaving 8 bases unmatched. The CDR3 is 15 amino acids. From germline, CDR1 is KGHSH and CDR2 LQKENI. The chain's CDR3 is CASSPDRDRANEQYF. The CDR3 DNA reads TGTGCCAGCTCACCTGACCGGGACAGGGCCAACGAGCAGTACTTC. Supplemented by reference TRBV18 and TRBJ2-7, the full variable domain reads NAGVMQNPRHLVRRRGQEARLRCSPMKGHSHVYWYRQLPEEGLKFMVYLQKENIIDESGMPKERFSAEFPKEGPSILRIQQVVRGDSAAYFCASSPDRDRANEQYFGPGTRLTVT.

The V and J genes are TRBV6-1 and TRBJ2-5, with D possibly matching TRBD1 (6 bases). The CDR3 has 18 residues. From germline, CDR1 is MNHNS and CDR2 SASEGT. V lost 3 bases, J lost 1 base, and 21 bases lay in between. The CDR3 DNA reads as TGTGCCAGCAGTGACCCAGAAGAGGGGGACAATTTCCAAGAGACCCAGTACTTC. Its translation: CASSDPEEGDNFQETQYF.

This clonotype was seen many times. The CDR3 is CASIRVPNTGELFF. Written as DNA, the CDR3 is TGTGCCAGCATTCGGGTTCCCAACACCGGGGAGCTGTTTTTT. The chain has TRBV6-1 and TRBJ2-2; D is undetermined. This CDR3 region has 14 residues. V dropped 7 bases and J dropped 2 bases, with 11 bases sitting between them. Germline V lookup: CDR1 MNHNS, CDR2 SASEGT.

The V and J genes are TRBV20-1 and TRBJ2-1; TRBD1 agrees at 7 bases. Germline V gene sequence: CDR1 DFQATT, CDR2 SNEGSKA (reference sequence). This CDR3 has 14 amino acids. The V gene end was trimmed by 3 bases and the J gene end by 9 bases; junction bases not matched to a gene: 11. CDR3 in amino acids: CSASIRGRPGEQFF. In DNA, the CDR3 is TGCAGTGCTAGTATAAGGGGGCGTCCTGGTGAGCAGTTCTTC.

The count of this clonotype is one. CDR3 loop: CASSPTTGFYEQYF. The DNA for the CDR3 is TGTGCCAGCAGCCCAACGACAGGGTTCTACGAGCAGTACTTC. The rearrangement uses TRBV5-6 and TRBJ2-7; 7 bases align to TRBD1. This CDR3 has 14 amino acids. CDR1 SGHDT and CDR2 YYEEEE come from the germline V gene. With V trimmed by 4 bases and J by 3 bases, 7 bases remained unmatched.

The V and J genes are TRBV7-2 and TRBJ1-1; D is unresolved. The V end was cut by 5 bases, the J end by 6 bases, with 13 bases between. Per the germline V gene, CDR1 is SGHTA and CDR2 is FQGNSA. There are 13 residues in the CDR3. In DNA, the CDR3 is TGTGCCAGCAGCCCCTATAATCGGGCTGAAGCTTTCTTT. It encodes CASSPYNRAEAFF.

This sequence joins TRBV10-3 and TRBJ1-1, with 9 bases that match TRBD1. The ends lost 10 bases at V and 1 base at J; junction bases unmatched: 13. Germline CDR1 and CDR2: ENHRY and SYGVKD. This CDR3 region has 16 residues. The chain's CDR3 is CASRPGQGEGNTEAFF. CDR3 nucleotides: TGTGCCAGCCGCCCGGGACAGGGAGAGGGGAACACTGAAGCTTTCTTT.

The DNA for the CDR3 is TGTGCCAGCAGTCCAACTAGCGGGGGGGTCAATACGCAGTATTTT. Amino acids: CASSPTSGGVNTQYF. V and J are TRBV28 and TRBJ2-3, with TRBD2 matching over 13 bases. The germline V gene has CDR1 MDHEN and CDR2 SYDVKM. This CDR3 has 15 residues. V shed 5 bases and J 7 bases; nucleotides not matched to a gene: 6.